This T cell receptor beta chain was documented in a study of PD-1 blockade in classical Hodgkin lymphoma. Background on the study: Patients in the cohort were put on intravenous nivolumab, 3 mg/kg every 2 weeks.

Remarks on this clone: What it recognizes is unknown.

In every patient, relapse followed autologous stem cell transplantation, while exposure to brentuximab vedotin differed. Relapsed/refractory classical Hodgkin lymphoma patients had complete, partial or progressive responses. Study results and caveats: For complete responders, baseline diversity was comparable to that of newly diagnosed patients.

Libraries were prepared by immunoSEQ multiplex PCR; TCRdb keeps only in-frame clonotypes and omits some of them. The sample shows 11,000 to 15,000 clones, about 80% of them seen only once. The sample in question was peripheral blood mononuclear cells (PBMCs), obtained at baseline. The receptor comes from a human donor with classical Hodgkin lymphoma.

CDR3 residues: CSVERGVGYGYTF. In DNA, the CDR3 is TGCAGCGTTGAGAGGGGCGTTGGATATGGCTACACCTTC. The gene calls are TRBV29-1 and TRBJ1-2; tentative D call: TRBD1 (5 bases). The CDR3 consists of 13 residues. CDR1 and CDR2 from the germline V gene are SQVTM and ANQGSEA. Trimming left V 3 bases short and J 5 bases short, with 13 bases between. The complete variable domain, with remaining parts taken from reference TRBV29-1 and TRBJ1-2, reads SAVISQKPSRDICQRGTSLTIQCQVDSQVTMMFWYRQQPGQSLTLIATANQGSEATYESGFVIDKFPISRPNLTFSTLTVSNMSPEDSSIYLCSVERGVGYGYTFGSGTRLTVV.